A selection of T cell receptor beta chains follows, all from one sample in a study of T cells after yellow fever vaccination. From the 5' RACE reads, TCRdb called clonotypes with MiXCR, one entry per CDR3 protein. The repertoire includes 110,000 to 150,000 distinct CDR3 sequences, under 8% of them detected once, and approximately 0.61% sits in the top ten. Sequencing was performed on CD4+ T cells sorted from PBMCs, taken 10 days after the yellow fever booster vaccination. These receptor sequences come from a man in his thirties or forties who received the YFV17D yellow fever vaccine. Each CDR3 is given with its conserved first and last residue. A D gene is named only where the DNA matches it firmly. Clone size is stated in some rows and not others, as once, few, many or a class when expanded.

TGCGCCAGCAGCCGGGGGGGGTCCTCAGATACGCAGTATTTT	CASSRGGSSDTQYF	TRBD2	TRBV5-1	TRBJ2-3	many
TGTGCCAGCGGTCGGGGGAAAACTGAAGCTTTCTTT	CASGRGKTEAFF	-	TRBV19	TRBJ1-1	few
TGTGCCAGCAGCTCCAGACAGGGGGCTCAAAGACCCCTCCACTTT	CASSSRQGAQRPLHF	TRBD1	TRBV7-9	TRBJ1-6	many
TGTGCCAGCAGCAAAGGAGCGAGGACTAGCGGGAGCACAGATACGCAGTATTTT	CASSKGARTSGSTDTQYF	-	TRBV21-1	TRBJ2-3	many
TGTGCCAGCAGCCAGGAGGGACAGGGGCGCCACTTCTTC	CASSQEGQGRHFF	TRBD1	TRBV5-5	TRBJ2-1	many
TGCAGTGCTAGAAGGCAGGGGGGCACCGGGGAGCTGTTTTTT	CSARRQGGTGELFF	-	TRBV20-1	TRBJ2-2	few
TGTGCCAGCAGCCAAGGGGGACAGCCTAGAAATCAGCCCCAGCATTTT	CASSQGGQPRNQPQHF	TRBD1	TRBV5-5	TRBJ1-5	many
TGCAGTGCTAGAGATCAACTTACAGATACGCAGTATTTT	CSARDQLTDTQYF	-	TRBV20-1	TRBJ2-3	many
TGTGCCAGCAGCCCCCGGACAGGGCGTGGGGAAGCTTTCTTT	CASSPRTGRGEAFF	TRBD1	TRBV11-1	TRBJ1-1	many
TGTGCCAGCAGCCCGGGACCTCGGAGCTCCTACAATGAGCAGTTCTTC	CASSPGPRSSYNEQFF	-	TRBV7-2	TRBJ2-1	few
TGTGCCAGCGCACAGGGGGGATACTACGAGCAGTACTTC	CASAQGGYYEQYF	TRBD1	TRBV28	TRBJ2-7	many
TGTGCCAGCAGCCGAGGGAGTAGTGATGAGCAGTTCTTC	CASSRGSSDEQFF	-	TRBV5-6	TRBJ2-1	many
TGTGCCAGCAGTCACACCCGGACTAGCGGTCCCTACGAGCAGTACTTC	CASSHTRTSGPYEQYF	TRBD2	TRBV12-3/TRBV12-4	TRBJ2-7	many
TGCAGTGCTAGAGCTATGAACACTGAAGCTTTCTTT	CSARAMNTEAFF	-	TRBV20-1	TRBJ1-1	many
TGTGCCAGCACCCAAACCAGGGGAAAGTCCGAGACCCAGTACTTC	CASTQTRGKSETQYF	-	TRBV12-3/TRBV12-4	TRBJ2-5	many
TGTGCCAGCAGCTCAGGACTCACAGATACGCAGTATTTT	CASSSGLTDTQYF	-	TRBV5-4	TRBJ2-3	few
TGTGCCAGCAGCCTTGGACAGGGAAAGTACGAGCAGTACTTC	CASSLGQGKYEQYF	TRBD1	TRBV3-1	TRBJ2-7	many
TGTGCCAGCAGTTCGCCAGGAGGTGTTGGGGAGACCCAGTACTTC	CASSSPGGVGETQYF	-	TRBV12-3/TRBV12-4	TRBJ2-5	many
TGTGCCAGCAGCGCAGAGTGGTCCGGGATCATCAAAAGCACAGATACGCAGTATTTT	CASSAEWSGIIKSTDTQYF	-	TRBV9	TRBJ2-3	many
TGTGCCAGCAGCCAATCGCAGGGCCCATTGTACGAGCAGTACTTC	CASSQSQGPLYEQYF	-	TRBV16	TRBJ2-7	many
TGTGCCACCAGCAGAGTAGCGTCTGAAGGCAATGAGCAGTTCTTC	CATSRVASEGNEQFF	-	TRBV15	TRBJ2-1	many
TGTGCCAGTAGTACACAGGGGGCCGCCTATGGCTACACCTTC	CASSTQGAAYGYTF	TRBD1	TRBV19	TRBJ1-2	-